This paragraph reports one T cell receptor beta chain. Antigen specificity is unknown. A read error may be the cause here, since a much bigger clone is one base away. The data originate from a study of glioma-infiltrating T cells. The iRepertoire nested amplicon-rescue multiplex PCR amplified TCR alpha and beta CDR3s from RNA. Tissue mRNA or PBMC total RNA, roughly 85-450 ng, went into one-step reverse transcription and amplification. TCRdb itself ran the multiplex PCR reads through MiXCR, one entry per CDR3 protein. Here the sample spans approximately 110,000 distinct CDR3 sequences, roughly 25% being singletons. There are 15 residues in the CDR3. Trimming shortened V by 7 bases and J by 4 bases, and 17 bases separated the two germline ends. Germline lookup yields CDR1 SGHRS and CDR2 YFSETQ. Study-wide findings and caveats: Tissue and blood shared very few CDR3 sequences. Above-expected tissue-blood divergence occurred in all gliomas, most in low-grade ones.

Sequencing used glioma tissue, nonneoplastic brain tissue, or PBMCs (not recorded which). This sequence originates from a human donor with low-grade glioma or glioblastoma, undergoing nonglioma brain surgery, or in good health (not recorded which). V and J are TRBV5-1 and TRBJ2-2; D is possibly TRBD2 (6 bases). The CDR3 DNA follows: TGCGCCAGCCGGTGGGGAGGAGACCTCACCGGGGAGCTGTTTTTT. This encodes CASRWGGDLTGELFF.